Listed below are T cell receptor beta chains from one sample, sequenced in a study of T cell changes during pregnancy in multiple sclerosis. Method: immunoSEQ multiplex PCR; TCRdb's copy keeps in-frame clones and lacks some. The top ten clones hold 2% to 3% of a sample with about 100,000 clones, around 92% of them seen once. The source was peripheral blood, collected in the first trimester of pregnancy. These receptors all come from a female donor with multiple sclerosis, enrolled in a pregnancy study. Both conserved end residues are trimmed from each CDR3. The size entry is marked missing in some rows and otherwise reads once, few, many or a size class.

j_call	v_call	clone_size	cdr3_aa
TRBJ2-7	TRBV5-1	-	ASSLGRRGREQY
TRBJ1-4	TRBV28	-	ASSLSHPGANEKLF
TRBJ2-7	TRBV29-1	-	SVRSDSPAYEQY
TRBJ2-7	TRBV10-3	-	AISASGEWDEQY
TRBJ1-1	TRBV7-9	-	ASSPGIGAF
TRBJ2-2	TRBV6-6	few	ASTEQGGGTGELF
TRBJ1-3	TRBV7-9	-	ASSAWDSRSGNTIY
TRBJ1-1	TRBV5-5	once	ASSWDRGVEAF
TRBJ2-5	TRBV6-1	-	ASPTGETQY
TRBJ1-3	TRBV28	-	ASSSPSGTGKVSPANTIY
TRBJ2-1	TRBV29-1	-	SAGDSSYNEQF
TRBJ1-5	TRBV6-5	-	ASSLGTSFDQPQH
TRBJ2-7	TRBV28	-	ASSSPGQSYEQY
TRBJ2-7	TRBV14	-	ASSQDPSGGSHEQY
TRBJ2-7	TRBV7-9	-	ASSLEGGPSYEQY
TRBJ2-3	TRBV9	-	ASSVAGGGRSTDTQY
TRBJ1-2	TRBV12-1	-	ASSLGPNGYT
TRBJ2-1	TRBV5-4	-	ASSPSGTRSYNEQF
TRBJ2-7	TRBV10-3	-	AISGQDRGMRSEQY
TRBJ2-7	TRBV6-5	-	ASSRDSVYEQY
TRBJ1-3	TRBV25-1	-	ASTPGGSGNTIY
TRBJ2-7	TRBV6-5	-	ASKRGQGHEQY
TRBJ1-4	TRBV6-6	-	ASRGQGREKLF
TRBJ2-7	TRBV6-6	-	ASSTEGGEQY
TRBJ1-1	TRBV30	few	AWSAGGTEAF
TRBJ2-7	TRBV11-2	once	ASSLLGGPNYEQY
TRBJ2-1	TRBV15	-	ATSRVIGPSGNNEQF
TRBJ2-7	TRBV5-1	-	ASSLEPGGFYEQY
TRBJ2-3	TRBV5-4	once	ASSLGSGQTDTQY
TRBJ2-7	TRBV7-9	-	ASSFSGFIYEQY
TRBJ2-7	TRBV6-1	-	ASRAPLYEQY
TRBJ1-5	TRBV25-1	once	ASSEQGKGNNQPQH
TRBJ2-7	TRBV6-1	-	ASSEEGTGVYEQY
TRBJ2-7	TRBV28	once	ASSLVGGPGEQY
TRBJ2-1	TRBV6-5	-	ASRRTGGRGEQF
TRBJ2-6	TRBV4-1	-	ASSLELAGANVLT
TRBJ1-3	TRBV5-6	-	ASSPGTARRISGNTIY
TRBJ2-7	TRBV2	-	ASSVDRFDEQY
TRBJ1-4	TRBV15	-	ATSRIQDRGGTNEKLF
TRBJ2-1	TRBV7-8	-	ASSLNRNNEQF
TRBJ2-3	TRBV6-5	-	ASSYSGQSPDTQY
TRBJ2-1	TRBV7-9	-	AESAPAV
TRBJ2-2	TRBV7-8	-	ASSLLTGNTGELF
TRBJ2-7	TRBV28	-	ASSFRGIRREQY
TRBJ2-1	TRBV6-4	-	ASPGQGHAYNEQF
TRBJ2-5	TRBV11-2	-	ASSRHTRLQETQY
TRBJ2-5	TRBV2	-	ASSPAASGLWETQY
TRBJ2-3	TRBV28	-	ASSLGLAVADTQY
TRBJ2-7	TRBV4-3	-	ASSQSAGGNYEQY
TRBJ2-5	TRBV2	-	ASSEAGIQETQY
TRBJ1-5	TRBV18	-	ASSNDRGGNQPQH